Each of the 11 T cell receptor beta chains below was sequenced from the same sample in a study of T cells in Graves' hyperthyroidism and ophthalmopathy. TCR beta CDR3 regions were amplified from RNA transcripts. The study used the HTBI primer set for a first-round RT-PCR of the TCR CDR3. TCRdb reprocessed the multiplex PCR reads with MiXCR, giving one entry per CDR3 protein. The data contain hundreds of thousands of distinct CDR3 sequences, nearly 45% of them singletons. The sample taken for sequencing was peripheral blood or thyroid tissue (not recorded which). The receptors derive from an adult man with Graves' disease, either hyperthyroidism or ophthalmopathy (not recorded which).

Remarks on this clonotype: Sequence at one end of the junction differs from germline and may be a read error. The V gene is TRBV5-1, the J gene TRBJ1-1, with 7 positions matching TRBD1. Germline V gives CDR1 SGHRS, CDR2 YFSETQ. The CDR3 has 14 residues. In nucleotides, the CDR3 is TGTGCCAGCAGCTCTCACAGGGGTAGGACTGAAGCTTTCTTT. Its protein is CASSSHRGRTEAFF. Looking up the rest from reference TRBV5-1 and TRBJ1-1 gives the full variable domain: KAGVTQTPRYLIKTRGQQVTLSCSPISGHRSVSWYQQTPGQGLQFLFEYFSETQRNKGNFPGRFSGRQFSNSRSEMNVSTLELGDSALYLCASSSHRGRTEAFFGQGTRLTVV.

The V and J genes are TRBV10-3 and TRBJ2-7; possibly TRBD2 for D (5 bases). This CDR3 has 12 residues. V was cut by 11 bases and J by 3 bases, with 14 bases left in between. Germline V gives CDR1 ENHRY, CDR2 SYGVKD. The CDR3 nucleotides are TGTGCCTGGTTGGCAGGAGGCTACGAGCAGTACTTC. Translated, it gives CAWLAGGYEQYF.

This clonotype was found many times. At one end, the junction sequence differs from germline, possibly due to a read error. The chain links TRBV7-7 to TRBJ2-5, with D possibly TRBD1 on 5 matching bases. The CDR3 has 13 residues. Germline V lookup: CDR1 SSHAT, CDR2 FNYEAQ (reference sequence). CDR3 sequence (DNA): TGTGCTAGCAGCGCAGGGCGTCAAGAGACCCAGTACTTC. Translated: CASSAGRQETQYF.

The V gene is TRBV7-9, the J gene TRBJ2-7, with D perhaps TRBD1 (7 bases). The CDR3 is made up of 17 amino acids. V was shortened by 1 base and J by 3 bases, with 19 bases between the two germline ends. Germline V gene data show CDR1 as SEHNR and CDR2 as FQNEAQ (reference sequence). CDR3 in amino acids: CASSLDEGTRGDYEQYF. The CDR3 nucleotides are TGTGCCAGCAGCTTAGACGAGGGAACCAGGGGGGACTACGAGCAGTACTTC. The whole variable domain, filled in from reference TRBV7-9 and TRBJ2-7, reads DTGVSQNPRHKITKRGQNVTFRCDPISEHNRLYWYRQTLGQGPEFLTYFQNEAQLEKSRLLSDRFSAERPKGSFSTLEIQRTEQGDSAMYLCASSLDEGTRGDYEQYFGPGTRLTVT.

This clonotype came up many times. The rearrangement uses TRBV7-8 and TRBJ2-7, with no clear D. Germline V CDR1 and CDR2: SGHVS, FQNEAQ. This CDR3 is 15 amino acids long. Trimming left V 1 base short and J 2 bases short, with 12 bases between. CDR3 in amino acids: CASSLGGSQTYEQYF. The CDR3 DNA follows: TGTGCCAGCAGCTTAGGTGGCAGCCAGACCTACGAGCAGTACTTC.

For the CDR3, the DNA is TGTGCCAGCAGCACCCCCGGACAGAACTACGAGCAGTACTTC. It translates to CASSTPGQNYEQYF. The J gene is TRBJ2-7, the V gene TRBV2, with a possible D match to TRBD1 (6 bases). CDR1 and CDR2 (germline): SNHLY, FYNNEI. The CDR3 has 14 amino acids. V was pared by 6 bases and J by 3 bases, with 15 bases between.

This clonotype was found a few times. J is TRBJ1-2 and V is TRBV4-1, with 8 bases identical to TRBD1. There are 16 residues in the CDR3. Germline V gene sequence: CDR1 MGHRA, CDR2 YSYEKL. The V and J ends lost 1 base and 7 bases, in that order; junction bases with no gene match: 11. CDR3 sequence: CASSQGNRGISSGYTF. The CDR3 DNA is TGCGCCAGCAGCCAAGGGAACAGGGGGATTTCAAGTGGCTACACCTTC.

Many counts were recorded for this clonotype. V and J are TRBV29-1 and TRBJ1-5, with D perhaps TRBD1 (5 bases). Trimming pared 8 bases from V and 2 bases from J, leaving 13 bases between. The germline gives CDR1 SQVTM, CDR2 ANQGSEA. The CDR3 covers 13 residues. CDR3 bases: TGCAGCATTTCCCCAGGGCGCAATCAGCCCCAGCATTTT. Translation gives CSISPGRNQPQHF.

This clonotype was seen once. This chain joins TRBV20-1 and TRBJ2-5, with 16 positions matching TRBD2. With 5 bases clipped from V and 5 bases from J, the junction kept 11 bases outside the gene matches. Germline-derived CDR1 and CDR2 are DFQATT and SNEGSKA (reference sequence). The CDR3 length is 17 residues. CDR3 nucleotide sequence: TGCAGTGCTTCGGGACTAGCGGGGGGGCGGGTGTTGGAGACCCAGTACTTC. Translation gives CSASGLAGGRVLETQYF.

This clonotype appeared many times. This CDR3 reads CASSSPGTGGYEQYF. CDR3 nucleotides: TGTGCCAGCAGCTCCCCCGGGACAGGGGGGTACGAGCAGTACTTC. The chain uses TRBV7-9 and TRBJ2-7; 11 nucleotides align to TRBD1. Germline CDR1 and CDR2: SEHNR and FQNEAQ (reference sequence). V shed 4 bases and J 4 bases; nucleotides not matched to a gene: 6. The CDR3 extends over 15 amino acids.

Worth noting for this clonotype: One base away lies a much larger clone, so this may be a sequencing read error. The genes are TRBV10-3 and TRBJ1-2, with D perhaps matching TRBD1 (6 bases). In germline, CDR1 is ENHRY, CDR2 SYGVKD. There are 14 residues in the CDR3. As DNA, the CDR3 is TGTGCCATCAGTGGACCCACAGGGTCCTATGGCCACACCTTC. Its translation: CAISGPTGSYGHTF.